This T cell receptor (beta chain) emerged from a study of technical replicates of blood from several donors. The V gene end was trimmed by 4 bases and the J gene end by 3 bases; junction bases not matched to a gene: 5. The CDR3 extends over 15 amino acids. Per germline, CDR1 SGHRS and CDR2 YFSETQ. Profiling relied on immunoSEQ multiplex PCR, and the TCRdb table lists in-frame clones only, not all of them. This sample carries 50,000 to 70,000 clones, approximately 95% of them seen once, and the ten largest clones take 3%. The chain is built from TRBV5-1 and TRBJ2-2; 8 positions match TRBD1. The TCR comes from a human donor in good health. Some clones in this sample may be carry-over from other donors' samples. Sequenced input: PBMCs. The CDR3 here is CASSTGQEYTGELFF. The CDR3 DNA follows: TGCGCCAGCAGCACGGGACAGGAGTACACCGGGGAGCTGTTTTTT.